This T cell receptor beta chain is from a study of T cells in Graves' hyperthyroidism and ophthalmopathy. Whole-study results and caveats: From stable hyperthyroidism, ophthalmopathy was separated by a 13 V-J model.

From RNA transcripts, TCR beta CDR3 regions were amplified. First-round RT-PCR targeting the TCR CDR3 was performed with the HTBI primer set. TCRdb reprocessed the multiplex PCR reads via MiXCR and lists one record per CDR3 protein. The sample shows a few hundred thousand distinct CDR3 sequences, approximately 14% of them seen only once. The germline CDR1 and CDR2 sequences are SEHNR and FQNEAQ (reference sequence). V lost 5 bases, J lost 4 bases, and 7 bases stayed unmatched. This CDR3 spans 14 amino acids. Diagnoses used clinical symptoms, serum thyroxine and TRAb, thyroid ultrasound and orbital computed tomography. This clonotype has ten or more counts. Its antigen is currently unknown.

The clonotype was recovered from a woman under 30 with Graves' hyperthyroidism that later progressed to Graves' ophthalmopathy. The V gene is TRBV7-9, the J gene TRBJ2-7, with 8 bases that match TRBD2. Input material: blood. The CDR3 loop is CASSPLADLYEQYF. DNA of the CDR3: TGTGCCAGCAGCCCACTAGCGGACCTTTACGAGCAGTACTTC.